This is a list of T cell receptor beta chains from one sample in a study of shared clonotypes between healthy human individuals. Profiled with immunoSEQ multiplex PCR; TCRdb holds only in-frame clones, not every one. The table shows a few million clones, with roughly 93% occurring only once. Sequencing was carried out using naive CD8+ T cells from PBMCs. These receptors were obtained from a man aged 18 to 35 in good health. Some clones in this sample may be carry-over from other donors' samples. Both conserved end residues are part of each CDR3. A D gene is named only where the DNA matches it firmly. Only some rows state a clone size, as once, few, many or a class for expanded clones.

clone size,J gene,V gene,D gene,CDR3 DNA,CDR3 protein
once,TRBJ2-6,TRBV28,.,TGTGCCAGCAGTTCCGCCGAAAGGGGAGCTGGGGCCAACGTCCTGACTTTC,CASSSAERGAGANVLTF
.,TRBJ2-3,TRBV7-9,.,TGTGCCAGCAGCCTGCACGCCGGGGATGGAGATACGCAGTATTTT,CASSLHAGDGDTQYF
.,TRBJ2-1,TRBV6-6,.,TGTGCCAGCAGTCAGGACAAGCGCTCCTACAATGAGCAGTTCTTC,CASSQDKRSYNEQFF
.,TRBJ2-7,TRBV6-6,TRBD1,TGTGCCAGCAGTCCCCGGACAGGGGGGGGCGAGCAGTACTTC,CASSPRTGGGEQYF
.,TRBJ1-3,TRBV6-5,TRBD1,TGTGCCAGCAGTCGTGGACAGGAAGCAGGAAACACCATATATTTT,CASSRGQEAGNTIYF
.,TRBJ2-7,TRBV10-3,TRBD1,TGTGCCATCAGTGAGTCCGGGACAGACACTTACTACGAGCAGTACTTC,CAISESGTDTYYEQYF
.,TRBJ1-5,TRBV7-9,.,TGTGCCAGCAGCCGGGCCGCCGAGGAGCCCCAGCATTTT,CASSRAAEEPQHF
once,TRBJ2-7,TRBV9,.,TGTGCCAGCAGCGTAGGTTCGGGGGTGATATACGAGCAGTACTTC,CASSVGSGVIYEQYF
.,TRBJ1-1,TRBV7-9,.,TGTGCCAGCAGCACCTCGACCCCTTGGGGCACTGAAGCTTTCTTT,CASSTSTPWGTEAFF
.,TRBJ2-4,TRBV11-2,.,TGTGCCAGCATCCAAGAGAGGAGGGAGGTTCTGGGAAACATTCAGTACTTC,CASIQERREVLGNIQYF
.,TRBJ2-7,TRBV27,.,TGTGCCAGCAGTTTCGGCCCCCAGAGCTCCTACGAGCAGTACTTC,CASSFGPQSSYEQYF
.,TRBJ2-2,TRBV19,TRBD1,TGTGCCAGTAGTATTGTCCCCCTGACAGGGGGTACCGGGGAGCTGTTTTTT,CASSIVPLTGGTGELFF
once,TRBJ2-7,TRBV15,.,TGTGCCACCAGCAGTCTGGAAATGTCCTACGAGCAGTACTTC,CATSSLEMSYEQYF
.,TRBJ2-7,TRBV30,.,TGTGCCTGGACCGGGACCAGTGAGTCCTACGAGCAGTACTTC,CAWTGTSESYEQYF
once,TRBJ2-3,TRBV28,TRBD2,TGTGCCAGCAGTTTATCGTACGGGCGGGAGGGAGATACGCAGTATTTT,CASSLSYGREGDTQYF
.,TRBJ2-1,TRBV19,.,TGTGCCAGTAGTATTATGGGTAACGAGCAGTTCTTC,CASSIMGNEQFF
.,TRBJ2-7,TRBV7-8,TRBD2,TGTGCCAGCAGCTTAGCCCTAGCGGGACTTACCTACGAGCAGTACTTC,CASSLALAGLTYEQYF
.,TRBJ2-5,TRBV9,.,TGTGCCAGCAGCGAACAGGGTCTTCGAGAGACCCAGTACTTC,CASSEQGLRETQYF
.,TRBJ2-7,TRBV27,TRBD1,TGTGCCAGCAGTTTTGGACAGGGGCCTTCCTACGAGCAGTACTTC,CASSFGQGPSYEQYF
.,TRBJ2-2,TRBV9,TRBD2,TGTGCCAGCAGCGTACGCCCGGGACTAGCGGGAGGCCATCCCGACACCGGGGAGCTGTTTTTT,CASSVRPGLAGGHPDTGELFF
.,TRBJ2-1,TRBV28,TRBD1,TGTGCCAGCAGTTTGGACAGGGGGGTAGAGCAGTTCTTC,CASSLDRGVEQFF
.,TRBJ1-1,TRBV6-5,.,TGTGCCAGCAGCCTTACAGGGAACACTGAAGCTTTCTTT,CASSLTGNTEAFF
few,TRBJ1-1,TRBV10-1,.,TGCGCCAGCAGTGAGACAAGGGGGACTGAAGCTTTCTTT,CASSETRGTEAFF
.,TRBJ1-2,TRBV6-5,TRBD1,TGTGCCAGCAGCCCGGACAGGGGCCCTAACTATGGCTACACCTTC,CASSPDRGPNYGYTF
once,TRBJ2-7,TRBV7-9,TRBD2,TGTGCCAGCAGCTTAGTAGCGGGAGGGCCCCACGAGCAGTACTTC,CASSLVAGGPHEQYF
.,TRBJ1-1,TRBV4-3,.,TGCGCCAGCAGCCAATGGTCGGGGGCTAACACTGAAGCTTTCTTT,CASSQWSGANTEAFF
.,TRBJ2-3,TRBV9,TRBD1,TGTGCCAGCAGCCTCGGACAGGGCGAGGGTGTTACAGATACGCAGTATTTT,CASSLGQGEGVTDTQYF
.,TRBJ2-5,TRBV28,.,TGTGCCAGCAGTTTTGACGGGACCCAGTACTTC,CASSFDGTQYF
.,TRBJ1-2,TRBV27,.,TGTGCCAGCAGTTTATATCCCCCTAACTATGGCTACACCTTC,CASSLYPPNYGYTF
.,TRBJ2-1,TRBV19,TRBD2,TGTGCCAGTAGTATAGGTAGCGGGAGCTACAATGAGCAGTTCTTC,CASSIGSGSYNEQFF
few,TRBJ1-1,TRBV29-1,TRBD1,TGCAGCGTGATGGCCCTCACTCGGGACAGCAGATTTGAAGCTTTCTTT,CSVMALTRDSRFEAFF
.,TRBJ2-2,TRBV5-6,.,TGTGCCAGCAGCTTAAGGTTCGGGGAGCTGTTTTTT,CASSLRFGELFF
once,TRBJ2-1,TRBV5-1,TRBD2,TGCGCCAGCAGCTTGGAGCTAGCGGGGGTCCCCGACTACAATGAGCAGTTCTTC,CASSLELAGVPDYNEQFF